One and the same sample provided the 28 T cell receptor beta chains below, sequenced in a study of cytomegalovirus exposure and HLA in healthy donors. Primers for the PCR totalled 60 Vbeta and 13 Jbeta. Assay: immunoSEQ multiplex PCR; the TCRdb copy retains only in-frame clones and omits some. The repertoire holds 150,000 to 200,000 clones, with roughly 85% as singletons. The sequencing sample was made of PBMCs. The receptor source for this set is a woman between 40 and 50 years old in good health and CMV-seronegative.

V usage is TRBV6-6 and J usage is TRBJ2-4; D may be TRBD2 (6 bases). V lost 6 bases and J 0 bases, leaving 9 bases between the germline ends. The CDR3 runs 14 residues. The germline V gene encodes CDR1 MNHNY and CDR2 SVGAGI (reference sequence). CDR3 sequence: CASSEGLAKNIQYF. DNA of the CDR3: TGTGCCAGCAGCGAGGGACTAGCCAAAAACATTCAGTACTTC.

The chain joins TRBV28 to TRBJ1-2; 7 bases are shared with TRBD1. The V gene's germline CDR1 is MDHEN and CDR2 SYDVKM. J gave up 2 bases and V 7 bases, and 7 bases lay outside the gene matches. This CDR3 region has 14 residues. CDR3 loop: CASIPGGGNYGYTF. CDR3 DNA: TGTGCCAGCATCCCCGGAGGGGGCAACTATGGCTACACCTTC.

This clone was detected only a few times. The sample holds other DNA sequences that translate to the same CDR3. The CDR3, as DNA: TGTGCCAGCAGTTTAGTTAGGAACACTGAAGCTTTCTTT. Translation gives CASSLVRNTEAFF. The chain couples TRBV27 to TRBJ1-1; D ambiguous. CDR1 MNHEY and CDR2 SMNVEV come from the germline V gene (reference sequence). V was clipped by 2 bases and J by 1 base, with 5 bases between them. The length of the CDR3 is 13 residues.

This chain links TRBV30 with TRBJ1-1, with TRBD1 as a possible D gene (5 bases). This CDR3 is built from 17 residues. Germline values: CDR1 GTSNPN, CDR2 SVGIG (reference sequence). Trimming stripped 4 bases from V and 3 bases from J, with 24 bases between. The CDR3 reads CAWTPPGALRRDTEAFF. In nucleotides, the CDR3 is TGTGCCTGGACCCCCCCTGGGGCACTCCGGAGGGACACTGAAGCTTTCTTT.

The gene calls are TRBV5-8 and TRBJ2-1; the match to TRBD2 covers 9 bases. Trimming at V came to 4 bases and at J to 2 bases, leaving 19 bases not matched to a gene. Germline CDR1 SGHTS, CDR2 YDEGEE. The CDR3 is made up of 20 amino acids. The CDR3 DNA is TGTGCCAGCAGCCCTCGTGAAGCGGGGGGTCCCGACGAGACCTACAATGAGCAGTTCTTC. Its translation: CASSPREAGGPDETYNEQFF.

This chain links TRBV5-1 with TRBJ2-7; possibly TRBD1 for D (6 bases). Trimming took off 0 bases at V and 1 base at J, with 11 bases between the two ends. The CDR3 length is 15 residues. CDR1 SGHRS and CDR2 YFSETQ come from the germline V gene. The CDR3 nucleotides are TGCGCCAGCAGCTTGGAGTCGGGGACATCCTACGAGCAGTACTTC. This encodes CASSLESGTSYEQYF.

V gene TRBV9 combines with J gene TRBJ1-1; D is perhaps TRBD1 (5 bases). CDR3 size: 16 residues. Trimming stripped 0 bases from V and 1 base from J, with 13 bases between. Germline V gives CDR1 SGDLS, CDR2 YYNGEE. The CDR3 sequence is CASSVAPQGGNTEAFF. The CDR3 DNA follows: TGTGCCAGCAGCGTAGCTCCGCAGGGAGGGAACACTGAAGCTTTCTTT. Full variable domain (remainder filled in from reference TRBV9 and TRBJ1-1): DSGVTQTPKHLITATGQRVTLRCSPRSGDLSVYWYQQSLDQGLQFLIQYYNGEERAKGNILERFSAQQFPDLHSELNLSSLELGDSALYFCASSVAPQGGNTEAFFGQGTRLTVV.

This clone was seen a single time. This chain joins TRBV7-8 and TRBJ2-3; 7 bases line up with TRBD1. CDR1 SGHVS and CDR2 FQNEAQ come from the germline V gene. Unmatched junction bases numbered 3, after V lost 5 bases and J lost 4 bases. The CDR3 has 13 residues. Here the CDR3 DNA reads TGTGCCAGCAGCCTGGGACAGTCAGATACGCAGTATTTT. Its protein is CASSLGQSDTQYF.

The gene calls are TRBV6-5 and TRBJ1-6, with no clear D. This CDR3 has 12 amino acids. Germline V CDR1 and CDR2: MNHEY, SVGAGI. The germline V and J ends were trimmed by 6 bases and 13 bases, with 13 bases remaining between them. The CDR3 protein is CASSPSTFPLHF. In nucleotides, the CDR3 is TGTGCCAGCAGCCCCTCGACTTTTCCCCTCCACTTT.

This chain links TRBV18 with TRBJ1-5, with 7 bases that match TRBD1. CDR3 length equals 15 residues. Germline lookup yields CDR1 KGHSH and CDR2 LQKENI. V shed 4 bases and J 11 bases; nucleotides not matched to a gene: 14. The CDR3 sequence: CASSLGQGETMTQHF. CDR3 bases: TGTGCCAGCTCACTGGGGCAGGGGGAAACTATGACCCAGCATTTT.

The gene calls are TRBV30 and TRBJ2-2; possible D gene TRBD1, 6 bases. This CDR3 spans 16 amino acids. In germline, CDR1 is GTSNPN, CDR2 SVGIG (reference sequence). Trimming pared 1 base from V and 2 bases from J, leaving 14 bases between. DNA of the CDR3: TGTGCCTGGAGTGCCCCGGACAGTACCAACACCGGGGAGCTGTTTTTT. It encodes CAWSAPDSTNTGELFF.

The chain links TRBV5-4 to TRBJ2-2; 7 positions agree with TRBD1. V lost 4 bases to trimming and J lost 0 bases; unmatched junction nucleotides: 3. CDR1 is SGHNT and CDR2 is YYREEE in the germline V gene (reference sequence). The CDR3 runs to 15 residues. CDR3 DNA sequence: TGTGCCAGCAGCCACGGACAGGCGAACACCGGGGAGCTGTTTTTT. Encoded protein: CASSHGQANTGELFF.

This clone was seen only once. The chain joins TRBV5-1 to TRBJ1-2; D call uncertain. Germline V gives CDR1 SGHRS, CDR2 YFSETQ. The CDR3 consists of 14 residues. V lost 0 bases to trimming and J lost 6 bases, with 12 bases between them. The DNA for the CDR3 is TGCGCCAGCAGCTTGGCCATGGGAGAGGATGGCTACACCTTC. Translation gives CASSLAMGEDGYTF.

This clone was recorded at least ten times. The rearrangement joins TRBV6-6 to TRBJ1-2; D remains ambiguous. The V end was cut by 0 bases, the J end by 6 bases, with 8 bases between. The CDR3 length is 13 residues. The V gene's germline CDR1 is MNHNY and CDR2 SVGAGI (reference sequence). This CDR3 reads CASSYSHGDGYTF. CDR3 sequence (DNA): TGTGCCAGCAGTTACTCCCACGGGGATGGCTACACCTTC.

The CDR3 nucleotides read TGTGCCAGCAGTCCCATGGCGGGGAGGGCCTCTAATGAGCAGTTCTTC. Residues: CASSPMAGRASNEQFF. V is TRBV28 and J is TRBJ2-1; 7 bases fit TRBD2. Germline values: CDR1 MDHEN, CDR2 SYDVKM. V lost 5 bases to trimming and J lost 7 bases; unmatched junction nucleotides: 14. This CDR3 has 16 residues.

The CDR3 DNA sequence: TGCGCCAGCAGCCCCGCGGAATCTCCGTACGAGCAGTACTTC. Its translation is CASSPAESPYEQYF. This chain links TRBV5-1 with TRBJ2-7; D unresolved. V was pared by 4 bases and J by 4 bases, with 15 bases between. Germline V gives CDR1 SGHRS, CDR2 YFSETQ. The CDR3 spans 14 residues.

The V gene is TRBV19, the J gene TRBJ2-1; weak D call: TRBD1 (5 bases). Per germline, CDR1 LNHDA and CDR2 SQIVND (reference sequence). This CDR3 comprises 16 residues. V was trimmed by 4 bases and J by 10 bases, leaving 23 bases between them. CDR3 coding DNA: TGTGCCAGTAGTAGGGCATTGACAGACCCCCCGGGCGAGCAGTTCTTC. It is translated as CASSRALTDPPGEQFF.

This chain uses TRBV11-3 with TRBJ2-7; TRBD1 is a possible D gene (6 bases). The CDR3 runs 13 residues. Germline V CDR1 and CDR2: SGHNT, YENEEA. With 1 base removed from V and 6 bases from J, the gap between germline ends came to 10 bases. CDR3 sequence (DNA): TGTGCCAGCAGCTTAGCCGGCAGGGGCGAGCAGTACTTC. This codes for CASSLAGRGEQYF.

For this clone: Other DNA sequences from this sample encode an identical CDR3 as well. The chain has TRBV6-5 and TRBJ1-5; D is perhaps TRBD1 (5 bases). The V and J ends lost 5 bases and 3 bases respectively, with 14 bases between them. This CDR3 spans 15 amino acids. Germline CDR1 reads MNHEY; CDR2 reads SVGAGI. Here the CDR3 reads CASSKFRGLNQPQHF. The DNA for the CDR3 is TGTGCCAGCAGTAAATTTAGGGGCCTCAATCAGCCCCAGCATTTT.

The V and J genes are TRBV2 and TRBJ2-3; D is unresolved. Trimming removed 8 bases from V and 10 bases from J, with 13 bases in between. Germline V lookup: CDR1 SNHLY, CDR2 FYNNEI. The CDR3 consists of 11 residues. This CDR3 reads CASYPEVAQYF. The CDR3 DNA is TGTGCCAGCTATCCAGAGGTTGCGCAGTATTTT. Filled out from reference TRBV2 and TRBJ2-3, the complete variable domain reads EPEVTQTPSHQVTQMGQEVILRCVPISNHLYFYWYRQILGQKVEFLVSFYNNEISEKSEIFDDQFSVERPDGSNFTLKIRSTKLEDSAMYFCASYPEVAQYFGPGTRLTVL.

The rearrangement joins TRBV7-5 to TRBJ2-3; the DNA was not compared with TRBD2, the D call given in the table. TRBV7-5 is labeled a pseudogene. This CDR3 spans 17 amino acids. The CDR3 DNA follows: TGTGCCAGAAGCGCCCGACTAGCGGGGGCTGTCATAGATACGCAGTATTTT. Protein sequence: CARSARLAGAVIDTQYF.

Turning to this clone: At one of its ends the junction is not consistent with the germline gene, which may arise from a read error. This chain links TRBV7-7 with TRBJ2-1; 7 bases map to TRBD1. The CDR3 consists of 15 residues. Germline CDR1 reads SSHAT; CDR2 reads FNYEAQ (reference sequence). CDR3 sequence: CASSPGQVSYNEQFF. Here the CDR3 DNA reads TGTGCTAGCAGCCCAGGACAGGTCTCCTACAATGAGCAGTTCTTC.

This rearrangement joins TRBV5-1 to TRBJ1-3; D is perhaps TRBD1 (5 bases). The CDR3 is 18 residues long. Between the trimmed V and J ends, which lost 7 bases and 0 bases, there was a span of 23 bases. CDR1 and CDR2 from the germline V gene are SGHRS and YFSETQ. The CDR3 DNA reads TGCGCCAGCTCCCCACGGGCAGGGCACTCCAACTCTGGAAACACCATATATTTT. Encoded protein: CASSPRAGHSNSGNTIYF. Full variable domain (remainder filled in from reference TRBV5-1 and TRBJ1-3): KAGVTQTPRYLIKTRGQQVTLSCSPISGHRSVSWYQQTPGQGLQFLFEYFSETQRNKGNFPGRFSGRQFSNSRSEMNVSTLELGDSALYLCASSPRAGHSNSGNTIYFGEGSWLTVV.

The gene calls are TRBV7-6 and TRBJ1-6, with 11 bases fitting TRBD1. Trimming removed 4 bases from V and 5 bases from J; junction bases left unmatched: 4. There are 16 residues in the CDR3. The germline gives CDR1 SGHVS, CDR2 FNYEAQ. In DNA form, the CDR3 reads TGTGCCAGCAGCTCCCGGACAGGGGGCAATAATTCACCCCTCCACTTT. Its translation: CASSSRTGGNNSPLHF.

This chain uses TRBV5-1 with TRBJ2-1; TRBD1 matches at 8 bases. Germline V gene data show CDR1 as SGHRS and CDR2 as YFSETQ. The CDR3 loop spans 15 amino acids. The junction had 12 bases not matched to a gene; V was cut back by 6 bases and J by 7 bases. This CDR3 reads CASTPIQGAPNEQFF. The DNA of the CDR3 is TGCGCCAGCACCCCAATCCAGGGGGCTCCTAATGAGCAGTTCTTC.

The chain links TRBV2 to TRBJ2-5; 8 positions match TRBD1. J was trimmed by 5 bases and V by 6 bases; bases with no gene match: 8. Per the germline V gene, CDR1 is SNHLY and CDR2 is FYNNEI. CDR3 size: 14 residues. The CDR3: CASSLGTGGETQYF. CDR3 nucleotide sequence: TGTGCCAGCAGCCTCGGGACAGGCGGGGAGACCCAGTACTTC.

This chain joins TRBV5-1 and TRBJ2-5; D perhaps matches TRBD1 (6 bases). This CDR3 spans 13 amino acids. Germline V CDR1 and CDR2: SGHRS, YFSETQ. The V gene lost 2 bases and the J gene lost 2 bases, with 7 bases spanning the gap. The CDR3 protein is CASSFQGQETQYF. As DNA, the CDR3 is TGCGCCAGCAGCTTCCAGGGGCAAGAGACCCAGTACTTC.

This sequence joins TRBV6-5 and TRBJ1-2; 7 bases are a match to TRBD1. Germline lookup yields CDR1 MNHEY and CDR2 SVGAGI. There are 11 residues in the CDR3. V lost 6 bases, J lost 7 bases, and 2 bases stayed unmatched. The CDR3: CASRQGFGYTF. Written as DNA, the CDR3 is TGTGCCAGCAGACAGGGGTTTGGCTACACCTTC.